This T cell receptor (beta chain) is drawn from a study of siplizumab effects on memory and regulatory T cells. Concerning this clone: Its matching antigen is unknown.

The study assayed 90,000 to 100,000 TCR templates per sample. Libraries were prepared by immunoSEQ multiplex PCR; TCRdb keeps only in-frame clonotypes and omits some of them. The table lists 100,000 or so clones, around nine tenths of them singletons. The CDR3 length is 14 residues. The V end was cut by 0 bases, the J end by 3 bases, with 10 bases between. Germline V CDR1 and CDR2: SGDLS, YYNGEE. General study findings and limits: Naive T cells appeared more varied than memory cells and looked like key alloresponse contributors.

The source material was CD4+ T cells sorted from blood. The rearrangement joins TRBV9 to TRBJ2-7, with a tentative D call TRBD1 (6 bases). This receptor was identified in a human donor in good health. CDR3: CASSVAAQGYEQYF. CDR3 nucleotide sequence: TGTGCCAGCAGCGTAGCCGCACAGGGCTACGAGCAGTACTTC. Full variable domain (remainder filled in from reference TRBV9 and TRBJ2-7): DSGVTQTPKHLITATGQRVTLRCSPRSGDLSVYWYQQSLDQGLQFLIQYYNGEERAKGNILERFSAQQFPDLHSELNLSSLELGDSALYFCASSVAAQGYEQYFGPGTRLTVT.